The 23 T cell receptor beta chains below all came from one sample that was sequenced in a study of response to subunit inactivated influenza vaccine. TCRdb re-called the RT-PCR reads with MiXCR, one entry per CDR3 protein. The sample carries 550,000 to 800,000 distinct CDR3 sequences, around a sixth recorded once. The starting material was PBMCs from blood, obtained roughly 12 days after vaccination. The receptors come from a man in his forties or fifties who received an inactivated influenza vaccine.

This chain uses TRBV27 with TRBJ1-1, with 8 bases fitting TRBD1. Germline V gene sequence: CDR1 MNHEY, CDR2 SMNVEV (reference sequence). The CDR3 runs 14 residues. V dropped 4 bases and J dropped 4; count of bases not matched to a gene: 5. CDR3 bases: TGTGCCAGCAGTTACAGACAGGGGCTCACTGAAGCTTTCTTT. Translation: CASSYRQGLTEAFF.

This clonotype has a handful of counts. The rearrangement links TRBV5-5 to TRBJ2-7; unclear D gene. Germline-derived CDR1 and CDR2 are SGHKS and YYEKEE (reference sequence). The CDR3 totals 13 residues. V lost 1 base, J lost 6 bases, and 11 bases lay in between. CDR3 amino acids: CASSLFGGREQYF. The CDR3, as DNA: TGTGCCAGCAGCTTGTTTGGTGGACGCGAGCAGTACTTC.

This clonotype was observed a few times. V gene TRBV19 combines with J gene TRBJ2-2; 8 bases line up with TRBD1. J gave up 4 bases and V 8 bases, and 6 bases lay outside the gene matches. Germline V gene data show CDR1 as LNHDA and CDR2 as SQIVND (reference sequence). This CDR3 is built from 14 residues. CDR3 loop: CASGGTGPTGELFF. DNA for the CDR3: TGTGCCAGTGGTGGGACAGGACCCACCGGGGAGCTGTTTTTT.

Ten or more counts support this clonotype. This chain links TRBV29-1 with TRBJ2-1; TRBD1 agrees at 10 bases. The CDR3 is 14 residues long. Germline V gene sequence: CDR1 SQVTM, CDR2 ANQGSEA. The trim removed 4 bases at V and 5 bases at J, leaving 5 bases unmatched. CDR3 in amino acids: CSVGGTGEHNEQFF. DNA of the CDR3: TGCAGCGTTGGGGGGACAGGGGAACACAATGAGCAGTTCTTC.

This clonotype was seen just once. This rearrangement joins TRBV13 to TRBJ2-1; 8 bases are shared with TRBD2. The CDR3 has 14 residues. Germline V gives CDR1 PRHDT, CDR2 FYEKMQ (reference sequence). Unmatched junction bases numbered 8, after V lost 3 bases and J lost 10 bases. CDR3 DNA: TGTGCCAGCAGCTTTAGTAGGAGGACTAGCGAGCAGTTCTTC. The encoded protein is CASSFSRRTSEQFF.

Only a few counts were recorded for this clonotype. The chain recombines TRBV4-3 with TRBJ2-1; no definite D call. Germline V gene sequence: CDR1 LGHNA, CDR2 YSLEER. The ends were cut back, 2 bases at V and 2 bases at J, with 13 bases in the middle. The CDR3 spans 16 residues. In DNA, the CDR3 is TGCGCCAGCAGCCAAAGCCCCTTCTATACCTACAATGAGCAGTTCTTC. This encodes CASSQSPFYTYNEQFF.

This clonotype has a handful of counts. The chain is built from TRBV9 and TRBJ2-4; D may match TRBD1 or TRBD2 (6 bases each). This CDR3 is 15 amino acids long. Trimming stripped 0 bases from V and 6 bases from J, with 13 bases between. In germline, CDR1 is SGDLS, CDR2 YYNGEE. The CDR3 sequence is CASSVAAEGGNIQYF. As DNA, the CDR3 is TGTGCCAGCAGCGTAGCGGCCGAGGGGGGAAACATTCAGTACTTC.

The J gene is TRBJ2-7, the V gene TRBV7-6; 7 bases fit TRBD2. This CDR3 spans 13 amino acids. Looked up from germline, CDR1 is SGHVS and CDR2 is FNYEAQ. The V segment lost 5 bases and the J segment 6 bases; nucleotides outside the gene matches: 7. This CDR3 is CASSGRGSSEQYF. As DNA, the CDR3 is TGTGCCAGCAGCGGGCGGGGGTCGAGCGAGCAGTACTTC.

The count of this clonotype is one. The chain joins TRBV24-1 to TRBJ2-3, with 8 bases identical to TRBD2. Germline CDR1 and CDR2: KGHDR and SFDVKD. The CDR3 has 16 residues. J was trimmed by 3 bases and V by 3 bases; bases with no gene match: 7. For the CDR3, the DNA is TGTGCCACCAGTGATATGCAGCGGGAGAGGACAGATACGCAGTATTTT. It codes for CATSDMQRERTDTQYF.

This clonotype has more than one count but fewer than ten. The V gene is TRBV5-1, the J gene TRBJ2-3; a possible D gene is TRBD1 (5 bases). Germline V gives CDR1 SGHRS, CDR2 YFSETQ. V lost 2 bases and J 1 base, leaving 11 bases between the germline ends. This CDR3 spans 15 amino acids. In DNA form, the CDR3 reads TGCGCCAGCAGCTTTCAGGGTTATGGCACAGATACGCAGTATTTT. Protein product: CASSFQGYGTDTQYF.

The chain carries TRBV6-1 and TRBJ2-7; perhaps TRBD2 as D (6 bases). V was shortened by 6 bases and J by 5 bases, with 20 bases between the two germline ends. This CDR3 spans 15 amino acids. In germline, CDR1 is MNHNS, CDR2 SASEGT. The CDR3 bases are TGTGCCAGCAGCCAAGGGTCCACTAGCTTCGACGAGCAGTACTTC. Encoded protein: CASSQGSTSFDEQYF.

The CDR3 DNA reads TGCAGCGTCCTCTACACCGGGGAGCTGTTTTTT. Encoded protein: CSVLYTGELFF. The rearrangement uses TRBV29-1 and TRBJ2-2; D unresolved. The CDR3 length is 11 residues. Per the germline V gene, CDR1 is SQVTM and CDR2 is ANQGSEA. The ends were cut back, 6 bases at V and 3 bases at J, with 5 bases in the middle.

This clonotype was seen more than once but under ten times. V usage is TRBV20-1 and J usage is TRBJ2-7; D might be TRBD2 (5 bases). The CDR3 sequence is 14 residues long. Trimming stripped 1 base from V and 7 bases from J, with 17 bases between. CDR1 DFQATT and CDR2 SNEGSKA come from the germline V gene (reference sequence). CDR3 DNA sequence: TGCAGTGCTAGAGGGGAGATGGGGTTGGGGGAGCAGTACTTC. Translating it yields CSARGEMGLGEQYF.

The CDR3 region has the DNA TGTGCCAGCAGCTTAGGAGGAGGGTTGGGGACGCAGTATTTT. Its protein is CASSLGGGLGTQYF. This sequence joins TRBV11-3 and TRBJ2-3; TRBD2 is a possible D gene (6 bases). V was shortened by 1 base and J by 9 bases, with 14 bases between the two germline ends. In germline, CDR1 is SGHNT, CDR2 YENEEA. The CDR3 is 14 amino acids.

This clonotype was recorded a few times. The CDR3 region is CSAFRTSGSQTQYF. The CDR3 DNA follows: TGCAGTGCCTTCCGGACTAGCGGGTCTCAGACCCAGTACTTC. The chain is built from TRBV20-1 and TRBJ2-5; 11 bases map to TRBD2. Per the germline V gene, CDR1 is DFQATT and CDR2 is SNEGSKA (reference sequence). The CDR3 has 14 residues. V was pared by 6 bases and J by 6 bases, with 9 bases of the junction left unmatched.

The chain recombines TRBV7-2 with TRBJ2-5, with 7 bases fitting TRBD2. Per germline, CDR1 SGHTA and CDR2 FQGNSA. This CDR3 is built from 16 residues. Germline trimming cut 2 bases from V and 2 bases from J; bases unmatched to any gene: 8. CDR3 region: CASSLMRASGQETQYF. CDR3 sequence (DNA): TGTGCCAGCAGCTTAATGAGGGCTAGCGGACAAGAGACCCAGTACTTC.

Many counts were recorded for this clonotype. The chain's CDR3 is CASSQAFTGSEQYF. The CDR3 DNA reads as TGTGCCAGCAGCCAAGCCTTCACAGGGAGCGAGCAGTACTTC. This sequence joins TRBV14 and TRBJ2-7; D possibly corresponds to TRBD1 (6 bases). Germline CDR1 is SGHDN and CDR2 is FVKESK. Trimming took off 1 base at V and 6 bases at J, with 13 bases between the two ends. This CDR3 has 14 residues.

This clonotype has just a few counts. In nucleotides, the CDR3 is TGTGCCTGGTCCCGAGGGACAGATACGCAGTATTTT. Translating gives CAWSRGTDTQYF. The chain uses TRBV30 and TRBJ2-3, with D possibly matching TRBD2 (5 bases). CDR1 is GTSNPN, CDR2 SVGIG, per germline (reference sequence). The CDR3 totals 12 residues. The V end lost 5 bases, the J end lost 3 bases, and 9 bases lay between the germline ends.

The chain combines TRBV2 with TRBJ1-5, with TRBD1 identical over 10 bases. The trim removed 6 bases at V and 0 bases at J, leaving 2 bases unmatched. This CDR3 has 15 amino acids. The germline gives CDR1 SNHLY, CDR2 FYNNEI. The CDR3 sequence is CASSGTGDSNQPQHF. The CDR3 DNA reads as TGTGCCAGCAGCGGGACAGGGGATAGCAATCAGCCCCAGCATTTT.

The rearrangement links TRBV25-1 to TRBJ2-1, with 8 bases that match TRBD1. V trimming: 4 bases; J trimming: 4 bases; junction bases outside the gene matches: 6. The CDR3 is 15 amino acids. Germline CDR1 MGHDK, CDR2 SYGVNS. DNA for the CDR3: TGTGCCAGCAGTGTGGTACAGGGGGGATACAATGAGCAGTTCTTC. Encoded protein: CASSVVQGGYNEQFF. Together with reference TRBV25-1 and TRBJ2-1, the CDR3 gives the full variable domain: EADIYQTPRYLVIGTGKKITLECSQTMGHDKMYWYQQDPGMELHLIHYSYGVNSTEKGDLSSESTVSRIRTEHFPLTLESARPSHTSQYLCASSVVQGGYNEQFFGPGTRLTVL.

The gene calls are TRBV29-1 and TRBJ2-2; D might be TRBD1 (5 bases). This CDR3 region has 14 residues. Germline-derived CDR1 and CDR2 are SQVTM and ANQGSEA. V was pared by 4 bases and J by 6 bases, with 15 bases between. The CDR3 is CSVVAQGRAGELFF. In nucleotides, the CDR3 is TGCAGCGTTGTAGCCCAGGGTAGGGCCGGGGAGCTGTTTTTT.

The chain uses TRBV28 and TRBJ2-3; 14 bases match TRBD2. There are 16 residues in the CDR3. CDR1 MDHEN and CDR2 SYDVKM come from the germline V gene. The trim removed 4 bases at V and 10 bases at J, leaving 10 bases unmatched. Written as DNA, the CDR3 is TGTGCCAGCAGTTCGGGGACTAGCGGGAGCGCCTGGGCGCAGTATTTT. This encodes CASSSGTSGSAWAQYF.

The gene calls are TRBV28 and TRBJ2-2; the match to TRBD2 covers 7 bases. The CDR3 is made up of 16 amino acids. Germline-derived CDR1 and CDR2 are MDHEN and SYDVKM. V shed 4 bases and J 4 bases; nucleotides not matched to a gene: 9. The CDR3 sequence is CASSSPAGAVTGELFF. The CDR3 nucleotides are TGTGCCAGCAGTTCCCCGGCGGGAGCGGTCACCGGGGAGCTGTTTTTT.